This record concerns one T cell receptor (beta chain) sequence. CDR3 size: 15 residues. The V and J ends lost 2 bases and 4 bases respectively, with 12 bases between them. CDR1 and CDR2 (germline): SGHRS, YFSETQ. TCRdb independently ran MiXCR on the 5' RACE reads; one entry per CDR3 protein. Of 70,000 or so distinct CDR3 sequences in the sample, 12% are singletons; the top ten hold roughly 1.3%. This specimen comes from a study of early T cells in non-severe SARS-CoV-2 infection. This chain joins TRBV5-1 and TRBJ2-2; D uncertain. This receptor was obtained from an adult who was a healthcare worker with PCR-confirmed SARS-CoV-2 infection or an uninfected control (not recorded which). Sequencing was done on a sample of whole blood. DNA of the CDR3: TGCGCCAGCAGCTTTCTAGGTATCAGCACCGGGGAGCTGTTTTTT. It is translated as CASSFLGISTGELFF. Full variable domain (outside the CDR3, taken from reference TRBV5-1 and TRBJ2-2): KAGVTQTPRYLIKTRGQQVTLSCSPISGHRSVSWYQQTPGQGLQFLFEYFSETQRNKGNFPGRFSGRQFSNSRSEMNVSTLELGDSALYLCASSFLGISTGELFFGEGSRLTVL.